This record covers a single TCR beta chain. This sample is drawn from a study of Graves' ophthalmopathy and Graves' hyperthyroidism. TCR beta CDR3 amplification used RNA transcripts. First-round RT-PCR relied on HTBI primers, and a second-round multiplex PCR came next. TCRdb analysed the multiplex PCR reads with MiXCR anew, one entry per CDR3 protein. This table holds 600,000 to 700,000 distinct CDR3 sequences, more than 40% found once. Material: peripheral blood. This TCR came from an adult man with Graves' ophthalmopathy.

Here the CDR3 DNA reads TGCAGTGCTAGACTAGCGGGAGGGCTCAATGAGCAGTACTTC. Its protein is CSARLAGGLNEQYF. The chain links TRBV20-1 to TRBJ2-7, with 12 bases that match TRBD2. V was clipped by 2 bases and J by 7 bases; unmatched bases: 6. Germline CDR1 is DFQATT and CDR2 is SNEGSKA (reference sequence). The CDR3 spans 14 residues.